The 20 T cell receptor beta chains reported below all come from one sample, sequenced in a study of low-dose radiotherapy and immunotherapy resistance in tumors (dated by TCRdb to the early 2020s). The sequencing machine was an Illumina HiSeq 2500. Superscript III and a set of TRAV- and TRBV-specific primers were used to synthesize first-strand cDNA, so that both TCRalpha and TCRbeta chains were covered. TCRs were amplified with Phusion for 20 PCR cycles, with a constant-region primer paired with the adapter attached to the V primers. TCRdb itself trimmed the public reads at Q25 with fastp, ran MiXCR and retained productive beta chains. Every entry covers one CDR3 protein and lists the most common genes and DNA from its rows. This sample holds just over 90,000 distinct CDR3 sequences; approximately 22% were observed only once. The top ten clones comprise 13% of the sample. Read against the paper, the sample's time point label means: after trial treatment. This specimen's treatment or condition label, interpreted: LDRT plus nivolumab, ipilimumab, low-dose cyclophosphamide and aspirin (RACIN trial).

The source was PBMCs, collected after low-dose radiotherapy plus immunotherapy. Receptors were obtained from a female donor with ovarian cancer.

This clonotype was detected ten times or more. This chain connects TRBV4-2 to TRBJ2-1, with TRBD1 matching over 7 bases. Unmatched junction bases numbered 9, after V lost 2 bases and J lost 8 bases. Germline V gives CDR1 LGHNA, CDR2 YNFKEQ. CDR3 size: 15 residues. Here the CDR3 DNA reads TGTGCCAGCAGCCAAAGAGGACAGGTCAGCTATGAGCAGTTCTTC. Its translation: CASSQRGQVSYEQFF.

With regard to this clonotype: With only one base between it and a far larger clone, this is likely a read error. The chain combines TRBV11-3 with TRBJ2-5; 9 nucleotides agree with TRBD2. The CDR3 has 19 amino acids. Germline trimming cut 5 bases from V and 11 bases from J; bases unmatched to any gene: 27. Germline values: CDR1 SGHNT, CDR2 YENEEA. Written as DNA, the CDR3 is TGTGCCAGCAGCCGAATTAGATCCGGTCCGCGGGAGGGTCGGAATGAGCAGTACTTC. Its translation: CASSRIRSGPREGRNEQYF.

This clonotype was recorded at least ten times. The chain uses TRBV20-1 and TRBJ2-1; D is possibly TRBD2 (5 bases). Looked up from germline, CDR1 is DFQATT and CDR2 is SNEGSKA (reference sequence). The CDR3 is 17 residues long. Trimming removed 0 bases from V and 4 bases from J, with 19 bases in between. CDR3 residues: CSARDSVSVPPYNEQFF. For the CDR3, the DNA is TGCAGTGCTAGAGATAGCGTCTCTGTCCCCCCGTACAATGAGCAGTTCTTC.

In the case of this clonotype: The likely explanation is a read error, given a far larger clone one base away. The chain combines TRBV7-6 with TRBJ2-7; 11 bases line up with TRBD2. CDR1 is SGHVS and CDR2 is FNYEAQ in the germline V gene. The CDR3 contains 16 residues. The V segment lost 1 base and the J segment 7 bases; nucleotides outside the gene matches: 9. The chain's CDR3 is CASSLERLAGSNEQYF. In nucleotides, the CDR3 is TGTGCCAGCAGCTTAGAACGACTAGCGGGGTCTAATGAGCAGTACTTC.

This clonotype was counted at least ten times. The gene calls are TRBV11-1 and TRBJ2-7, with 9 bases fitting TRBD1. V lost 4 bases, J lost 4 bases, and 8 bases stayed unmatched. The CDR3 has 15 amino acids. Germline lookup yields CDR1 SGHAT and CDR2 FQDESV (reference sequence). The CDR3 DNA reads as TGTGCCAGCAGCTCGACCGGGACAGGGAGATACGAGCAGTACTTC. This sequence encodes CASSSTGTGRYEQYF.

The chain joins TRBV2 to TRBJ2-1, with 9 bases aligning to TRBD2. The V and J ends lost 5 bases and 4 bases, in that order; junction bases with no gene match: 3. There are 14 residues in the CDR3. The V gene's germline CDR1 is SNHLY and CDR2 FYNNEI. The CDR3 loop is CASSFSGGYNEQFF. The DNA of the CDR3 is TGTGCCAGCAGTTTTAGCGGGGGTTACAATGAGCAGTTCTTC.

This clonotype was found many times. Sequence at one end of the junction differs from germline and may be a read error. The chain couples TRBV5-3 to TRBJ2-1, with 8 bases lining up with TRBD2. TRBV5-3 is recorded as an ORF, its role being uncertain. The CDR3 is 15 residues long. CDR3 coding DNA: TGTGCCAGCAGCTTTTGGGCGGGGGGCAACTATGAGCAGTTCTTC. Its translation: CASSFWAGGNYEQFF.

This clonotype was seen repeatedly, ten times or more. The rearrangement joins TRBV19 to TRBJ1-5, with D possibly being TRBD1 (6 bases). Germline CDR1 reads LNHDA; CDR2 reads SQIVND (reference sequence). The CDR3 is 16 residues long. With 3 bases removed from V and 0 bases from J, the gap between germline ends came to 12 bases. The CDR3 loop is CASSIGQGYSNQPQHF. The CDR3 DNA reads TGTGCCAGTAGTATCGGTCAGGGGTATAGCAATCAGCCCCAGCATTTT.

This clonotype was recorded a few times. The chain links TRBV2 to TRBJ2-3, with D uncertain. V was pared by 6 bases and J by 0 bases, with 10 bases between. Germline V lookup: CDR1 SNHLY, CDR2 FYNNEI. This CDR3 contains 14 residues. The CDR3 spells CASRTTASTDTQYF. CDR3 nucleotide sequence: TGTGCCAGCAGGACAACAGCTAGCACAGATACGCAGTATTTT.

This clonotype has ten or more counts. The V and J genes are TRBV29-1 and TRBJ2-1; 7 positions match TRBD1. CDR1 is SQVTM and CDR2 is ANQGSEA in the germline V gene. This CDR3 is built from 14 residues. V shed 7 bases, J shed 3 bases, and the junction held 9 bases outside the gene matches. In DNA, the CDR3 is TGCAGCGCCGAACAGGGGCGAGGCTACAATGAGCAGTTCTTC. This codes for CSAEQGRGYNEQFF.

This clonotype was counted ten times or more. This chain's CDR3 is CASSTRSGGAGTDTQYF. DNA for the CDR3: TGTGCCAGCAGTACAAGGAGCGGGGGGGCAGGGACAGATACGCAGTATTTT. V is TRBV12-3 or TRBV12-4 and J is TRBJ2-3, with 10 bases matching TRBD2. Losses at the gene ends were 5 bases for V and 3 bases for J; bases not matched to a gene: 11. CDR3 length: 17 amino acids.

This clonotype was counted only a few times. An end of the junction differs from the germline gene, which may be a read error. The rearrangement links TRBV6-2 or TRBV6-3 to TRBJ2-3, with 8 positions matching TRBD1. Germline V gene data show CDR1 as MNHEY and CDR2 as SVGEGT. The CDR3 contains 11 residues. CDR3 amino acids: CASSQGTGHDF. The CDR3 nucleotides read TGTGCCAGCAGTCAGGGGACAGGACACGATTTT.

This clonotype was counted ten times or more. The chain couples TRBV28 to TRBJ2-7; D gene ambiguous. This CDR3 comprises 15 residues. CDR1 is MDHEN, CDR2 SYDVKM, per germline. V was pared by 6 bases and J by 2 bases, with 17 bases between. DNA for the CDR3: TGTGCCAGCAGACCTCGGGCCTTTACTACCTACGAGCAGTACTTC. Amino acids: CASRPRAFTTYEQYF.

The chain recombines TRBV7-3 with TRBJ2-1, with TRBD2 as a possible D gene (6 bases). The CDR3 covers 14 residues. V was shortened by 5 bases and J by 7 bases, with 15 bases between the two germline ends. The germline gives CDR1 SGHTA, CDR2 FQGTGA. The CDR3 nucleotides are TGTGCCAGCAGCAAAATTGGAGGGGTGAATGAGCAGTTCTTC. Amino acid sequence: CASSKIGGVNEQFF. The complete variable domain, with remaining parts taken from reference TRBV7-3 and TRBJ2-1, reads GAGVSQTPSNKVTEKGKYVELRCDPISGHTALYWYRQSLGQGPEFLIYFQGTGAADDSGLPNDRFFAVRPEGSVSTLKIQRTERGDSAVYLCASSKIGGVNEQFFGPGTRLTVL.

This clonotype was recorded many times. The J gene is TRBJ2-6, the V gene TRBV7-2; tentatively, D is TRBD1 (5 bases). The germline V gene has CDR1 SGHTA and CDR2 FQGNSA. The germline V and J ends were trimmed by 7 bases and 0 bases, with 19 bases remaining between them. This CDR3 spans 18 amino acids. The CDR3 loop reads CASTPDSYLSSGANVLTF. Here the CDR3 DNA reads TGTGCCAGCACCCCAGACAGTTACTTGAGCTCTGGGGCCAACGTCCTGACTTTC.

This chain joins TRBV9 and TRBJ2-2; no clear D. This CDR3 is built from 17 residues. V lost 3 bases to trimming and J lost 0 bases, with 15 bases between them. Germline V gene data show CDR1 as SGDLS and CDR2 as YYNGEE. Here the CDR3 reads CASSEMGGVANTGELFF. For the CDR3, the DNA is TGTGCCAGCAGCGAAATGGGTGGGGTCGCGAACACCGGGGAGCTGTTTTTT.

This clonotype was counted many times. This rearrangement joins TRBV4-3 to TRBJ1-1; D remains unclear. The V gene's germline CDR1 is LGHNA and CDR2 YSLEER. V lost 0 bases to trimming and J lost 6 bases, with 11 bases between them. The CDR3 is 14 amino acids. CDR3 sequence reads: CASSQDIQIAEAFF. As DNA, the CDR3 is TGCGCCAGCAGCCAAGATATCCAGATCGCTGAAGCTTTCTTT.

About this clonotype itself: A far larger clone lies a single base away; this is likely a read error. The J gene is TRBJ2-5, the V gene TRBV14; weak D call: TRBD2 (6 bases). The V end lost 1 base, the J end lost 11 bases, and 20 bases lay between the germline ends. This CDR3 has 15 amino acids. CDR1 and CDR2 (germline): SGHDN, FVKESK. Here the CDR3 DNA reads TGTGCCAGCAGCCAAGCTGGAATGAGGGGAGGAGAGCAGTACTTC. It yields the protein CASSQAGMRGGEQYF.

The chain has TRBV18 and TRBJ2-5; 8 nucleotides align to TRBD2. Losses at the gene ends were 5 bases for V and 1 base for J; bases not matched to a gene: 21. CDR1 and CDR2 (germline): KGHSH, LQKENI. The CDR3 sequence is 20 residues long. CDR3 loop: CASSSTAGGGQRESQETQYF. DNA of the CDR3: TGTGCCAGCTCATCCACCGCCGGGGGTGGCCAGCGGGAGTCCCAAGAGACCCAGTACTTC. The full variable domain, in which reference TRBV18 and TRBJ2-5 provide the parts outside the CDR3, is NAGVMQNPRHLVRRRGQEARLRCSPMKGHSHVYWYRQLPEEGLKFMVYLQKENIIDESGMPKERFSAEFPKEGPSILRIQQVVRGDSAAYFCASSSTAGGGQRESQETQYFGPGTRLLVL.

For this clonotype: A far larger clone is one nucleotide away, so this likely arose from a read error. The chain links TRBV13 to TRBJ2-1; D call uncertain. The length of the CDR3 is 14 residues. Per the germline V gene, CDR1 is PRHDT and CDR2 is FYEKMQ (reference sequence). CDR3 nucleotides: TGTGCCAGCTGTCGAAGGGCCTCCTACAATGGGCAGTTCTTC. Translation gives CASCRRASYNGQFF.